The rows below give T cell receptor beta chains drawn from one sample of a study of beta chain features in type 1 diabetes. Here immunoSEQ multiplex PCR was the method, and the copy in TCRdb shows in-frame clones only, minus some. Of some 700,000 clones in the sample, about an eighth were seen once. Sequencing was performed on naive CD4+ T cells from blood. The source of these receptors is a young man with type 1 diabetes. Each CDR3 is given with its conserved first and last residue. A D gene is named only where the DNA matches it firmly. Where a row states a size, it is once, few, many or the class of an expanded clone; other rows omit it.

TRBV11-3	-	TRBJ2-3	-	CASSLGSSSTDTQYF	TGTGCCAGCAGCTTGGGCAGTTCTAGCACAGATACGCAGTATTTT
TRBV9	-	TRBJ2-3	-	CASSVATSTDTQYF	TGTGCCAGCAGCGTAGCTACTAGCACAGATACGCAGTATTTT
TRBV7-2	few	TRBJ1-6	TRBD1	CASSFPLQGKGSPLHF	TGTGCCAGCAGCTTCCCATTACAGGGGAAGGGTTCACCCCTCCACTTT
TRBV30	-	TRBJ1-6	-	CAWRSGSAGSSYNSPLHF	TGTGCCTGGAGGTCCGGCAGCGCGGGGAGCTCCTATAATTCACCCCTCCACTTT
TRBV10-3	-	TRBJ1-2	TRBD1	CASASGQNYGYTF	TGTGCCAGTGCCTCGGGACAGAACTATGGCTACACCTTC
TRBV11-2	-	TRBJ2-7	TRBD1	CASSYPGRGQGNYEQYF	TGTGCCAGCAGCTACCCTGGGCGGGGACAGGGGAATTACGAGCAGTACTTC
TRBV7-9	-	TRBJ1-2	-	CASSAAGPAVYGYTF	TGTGCCAGCAGCGCGGCCGGGCCGGCGGTCTATGGCTACACCTTC
TRBV4-1	few	TRBJ2-5	TRBD2	CASSPAGTLATQYF	TGCGCCAGCAGCCCAGCGGGGACCTTAGCGACCCAGTACTTC
TRBV7-6	few	TRBJ2-2	-	CASSPLGVDTGELFF	TGTGCCAGCAGCCCCCTTGGGGTGGACACCGGGGAGCTGTTTTTT
TRBV19	-	TRBJ1-4	-	CASSTGSGEKLFF	TGTGCCAGTAGTACCGGGTCCGGTGAAAAACTGTTTTTT